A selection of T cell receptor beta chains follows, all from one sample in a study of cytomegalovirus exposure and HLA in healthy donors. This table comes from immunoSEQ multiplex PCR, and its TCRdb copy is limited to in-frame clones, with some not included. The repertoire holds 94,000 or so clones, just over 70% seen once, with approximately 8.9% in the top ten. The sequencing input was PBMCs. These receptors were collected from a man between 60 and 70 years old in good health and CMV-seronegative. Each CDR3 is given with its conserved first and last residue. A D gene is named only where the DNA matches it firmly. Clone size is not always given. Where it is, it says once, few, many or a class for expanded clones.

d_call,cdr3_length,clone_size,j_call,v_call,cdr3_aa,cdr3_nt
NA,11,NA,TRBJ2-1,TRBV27,CASSLGGRQFF,TGTGCCAGCAGTTTGGGAGGCAGGCAGTTCTTC
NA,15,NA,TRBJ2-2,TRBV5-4,CASSDNPGGTGELFF,TGTGCCAGCAGCGACAACCCAGGGGGGACCGGGGAGCTGTTTTTT
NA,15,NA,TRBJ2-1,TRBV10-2,CASSDRGGSYNEQFF,TGCGCCAGCAGTGATAGGGGGGGCTCCTACAATGAGCAGTTCTTC
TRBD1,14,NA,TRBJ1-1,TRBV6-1,CASSELDRDTEAFF,TGTGCCAGCAGTGAATTGGACAGGGACACTGAAGCTTTCTTT
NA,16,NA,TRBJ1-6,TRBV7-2,CASSLGADRSESPLHF,TGTGCCAGCAGCTTAGGAGCAGACAGGTCCGAATCACCCCTCCACTTT
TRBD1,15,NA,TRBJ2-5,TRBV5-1,CASSIIQGVQETQYF,TGCGCCAGCAGCATAATACAGGGGGTCCAAGAGACCCAGTACTTC
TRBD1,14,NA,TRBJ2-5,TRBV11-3,CASSRTGLGEAQYF,TGTGCCAGCAGCCGGACAGGGCTCGGGGAGGCCCAGTACTTC
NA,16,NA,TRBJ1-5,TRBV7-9,CASSLVPYREPQPQHF,TGTGCCAGCAGCTTAGTCCCTTACAGGGAGCCCCAGCCCCAGCATTTT
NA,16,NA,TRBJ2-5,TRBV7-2,CASSPRGRDLTGTQYF,TGTGCCAGCAGCCCTAGGGGGAGAGACCTGACGGGGACCCAGTACTTC
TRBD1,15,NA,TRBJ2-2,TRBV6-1,CASSAGTGGTGELFF,TGTGCCAGCAGTGCCGGGACAGGGGGGACCGGGGAGCTGTTTTTT
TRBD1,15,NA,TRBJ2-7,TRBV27,CASSLSFGTGFEQYF,TGTGCCAGCAGTTTATCCTTCGGGACAGGGTTCGAGCAGTACTTC
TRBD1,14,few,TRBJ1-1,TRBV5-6,CASSIRQGAAEAFF,TGTGCCAGCAGCATTCGACAGGGGGCAGCTGAAGCTTTCTTT
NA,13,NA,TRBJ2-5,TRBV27,CASSGQSRETQYF,TGTGCCAGCAGCGGACAGTCTCGAGAGACCCAGTACTTC
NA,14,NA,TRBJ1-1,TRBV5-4,CASSYRDKNTEAFF,TGTGCCAGCAGCTATCGGGACAAGAACACTGAAGCTTTCTTT
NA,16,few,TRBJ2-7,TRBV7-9,CASSLAGETSSYEQYF,TGTGCCAGCAGCTTAGCTGGGGAGACTAGCTCCTACGAGCAGTACTTC
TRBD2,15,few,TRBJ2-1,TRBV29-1,CSVEDDLAGDNEQFF,TGCAGCGTTGAAGACGACCTAGCGGGTGACAATGAGCAGTTCTTC
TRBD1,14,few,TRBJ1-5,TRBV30,CAWGEGAPNQPQHF,TGTGCCTGGGGTGAGGGGGCCCCCAATCAGCCCCAGCATTTT
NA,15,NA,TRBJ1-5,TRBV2,CASSAEGFGNQPQHF,TGTGCCAGCAGTGCGGAGGGGTTCGGCAATCAGCCCCAGCATTTT
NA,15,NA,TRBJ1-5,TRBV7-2,CASSSTWDITKPQHF,TGTGCCAGCAGCTCGACCTGGGACATTACGAAGCCCCAGCATTTT
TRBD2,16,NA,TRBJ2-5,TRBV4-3,CASSQDYRGGGETQYF,TGCGCCAGCAGCCAAGATTACCGGGGGGGCGGGGAGACCCAGTACTTC
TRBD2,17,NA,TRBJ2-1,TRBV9,CASSVGVRGLADHEQFF,TGTGCCAGCAGCGTAGGAGTGCGGGGACTAGCGGACCACGAGCAGTTCTTC
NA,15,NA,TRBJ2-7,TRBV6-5,CASSYSLASSYEQYF,TGTGCCAGCAGTTACTCCCTAGCGAGCTCCTACGAGCAGTACTTC
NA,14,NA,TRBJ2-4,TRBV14,CASSQAGLLNIQYF,TGTGCCAGCAGCCAAGCGGGACTCCTAAACATTCAGTACTTC
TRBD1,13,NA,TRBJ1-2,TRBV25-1,CASRSTGSDGYTF,TGTGCCAGCAGGTCGACAGGGTCCGATGGCTACACCTTC
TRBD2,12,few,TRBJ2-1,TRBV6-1,CASSEAPGGQFF,TGTGCCAGCAGTGAAGCCCCGGGAGGGCAGTTCTTC
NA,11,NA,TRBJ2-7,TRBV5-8,CASSLAMGRDF,TGTGCCAGCAGCTTGGCTATGGGCAGGGACTTC
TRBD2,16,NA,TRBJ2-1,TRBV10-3,CAISERSGRGYNEQFF,TGTGCCATCAGTGAACGCAGCGGGAGAGGGTACAATGAGCAGTTCTTC
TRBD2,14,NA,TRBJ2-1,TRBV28,CASSLAGELNEQFF,TGTGCCAGCAGTTTAGCGGGAGAATTGAATGAGCAGTTCTTC
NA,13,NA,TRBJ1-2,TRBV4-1,CASSQDGPSGYTF,TGCGCCAGCAGCCAAGATGGCCCATCGGGCTACACCTTC
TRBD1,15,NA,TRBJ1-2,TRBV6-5,CASSQGDRDYHGYPF,TGTGCCAGCAGCCAGGGGGACAGGGATTACCATGGCTACCCCTTC
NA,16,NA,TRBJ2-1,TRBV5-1,CASSLGVTNTYNEQFF,TGCGCCAGCAGCTTGGGCGTCACCAATACCTACAATGAGCAGTTCTTC
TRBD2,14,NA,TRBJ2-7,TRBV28,CASSSRLAGDEQYF,TGTGCCAGCAGCTCCCGACTAGCGGGAGACGAGCAGTACTTC
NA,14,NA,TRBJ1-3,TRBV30,CAWSWRPSGNTIYF,TGTGCCTGGAGTTGGAGGCCCTCTGGAAACACCATATATTTT
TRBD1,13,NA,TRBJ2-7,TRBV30,CAWETGGYREQYF,TGTGCCTGGGAAACAGGGGGCTATCGCGAGCAGTACTTC
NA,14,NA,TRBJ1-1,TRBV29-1,CSVSEGQLNTEAFF,TGCAGCGTGTCTGAAGGACAGCTGAACACTGAAGCTTTCTTT
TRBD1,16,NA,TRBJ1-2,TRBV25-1,CASSEYIIGQGDGYTF,TGTGCCAGCAGTGAATATATAATTGGACAGGGGGATGGCTACACCTTC
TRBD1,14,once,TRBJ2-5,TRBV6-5,CASKQGMGLQTQYF,TGTGCCAGCAAACAGGGGATGGGGTTGCAGACCCAGTACTTC
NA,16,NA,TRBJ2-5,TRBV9,CASSVDRTVPKETQYF,TGTGCCAGCAGCGTAGACCGAACAGTGCCGAAAGAGACCCAGTACTTC
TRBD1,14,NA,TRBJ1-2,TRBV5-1,CASSLSGGDYGYTF,TGCGCCAGCAGCTTATCAGGGGGCGACTATGGCTACACCTTC
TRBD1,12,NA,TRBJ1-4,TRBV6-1,CASQGVDEKLFF,TGTGCCAGCCAGGGGGTCGATGAAAAACTGTTTTTT
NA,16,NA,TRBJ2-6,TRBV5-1,CASSLTTVSGANVLTF,TGCGCCAGCAGCTTAACCACAGTCTCTGGGGCCAACGTCCTGACTTTC
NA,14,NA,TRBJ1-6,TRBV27,CASSLDGYNSPLHF,TGTGCCAGCAGCCTCGACGGGTATAATTCACCCCTCCACTTT
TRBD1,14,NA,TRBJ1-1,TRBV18,CASSSGQGNTEAFF,TGTGCCAGCTCATCCGGACAGGGTAACACTGAAGCTTTCTTT
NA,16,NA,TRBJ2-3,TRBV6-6,CASSPSDREATDTQYF,TGTGCCAGCAGTCCGTCCGACAGGGAGGCAACAGATACGCAGTATTTT
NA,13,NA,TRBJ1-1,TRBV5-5,CASSPRGDLEAFF,TGTGCCAGCAGTCCCCGGGGTGATTTAGAAGCTTTCTTT
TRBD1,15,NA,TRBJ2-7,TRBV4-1,CASSHTGTGDFEQYF,TGCGCCAGCAGCCATACCGGGACAGGGGATTTCGAGCAGTACTTC
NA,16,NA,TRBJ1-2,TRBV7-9,CASSPPDPGGERGYTF,TGTGCCAGCAGCCCCCCGGACCCCGGGGGGGAAAGAGGCTACACCTTC
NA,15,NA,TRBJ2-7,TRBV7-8,CASSPLGTGPYEQYF,TGTGCCAGCAGCCCCCTCGGGACTGGACCCTACGAGCAGTACTTC
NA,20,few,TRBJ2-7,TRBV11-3,CASSSEWTHRGQLSTYEQYF,TGTGCCAGCAGCTCAGAGTGGACCCACCGAGGACAGCTATCAACCTACGAGCAGTACTTC
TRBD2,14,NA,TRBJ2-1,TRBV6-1,CASKETVAGHEQFF,TGTGCCAGCAAAGAGACGGTAGCGGGACATGAGCAGTTCTTC
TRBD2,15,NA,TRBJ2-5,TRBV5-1,CASSLAIAGQETQYF,TGCGCCAGCAGCTTGGCGATAGCGGGGCAAGAGACCCAGTACTTC
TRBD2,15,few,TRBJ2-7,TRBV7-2,CASSFTAGRAYEQYF,TGTGCCAGCAGCTTTACGGCAGGGAGGGCTTACGAGCAGTACTTC
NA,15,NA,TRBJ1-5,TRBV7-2,CASSLDLGEGKPQHF,TGTGCCAGCAGCTTAGACCTAGGGGAAGGGAAGCCCCAGCATTTT
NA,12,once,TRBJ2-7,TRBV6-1,CASSLNGYEQYF,TGTGCCAGCAGTTTGAACGGTTACGAGCAGTACTTC